Detailed here is one T cell receptor (beta chain). This record belongs to a study of T-cell memory formation after mild COVID-19. TCRdb reprocessed the 5' RACE reads with MiXCR, giving one entry per CDR3 protein. The sample lists about 130,000 distinct CDR3 sequences, about a sixth occurring once. Sequencing was done on a sample of PBMCs or a T cell subset sorted from them (not recorded which). The source of this sequence is an adult woman who had mild COVID-19 (a few samples of this study predate the infection). Cell type and time point are not known.

CDR3 loop: CSGGDSPYEQYF. The DNA of the CDR3 is TGCAGCGGGGGGGACAGCCCTTACGAGCAGTACTTC. The chain links TRBV29-1 to TRBJ2-7; D is possibly TRBD1 (7 bases). Per germline, CDR1 SQVTM and CDR2 ANQGSEA. V lost 7 bases and J 4 bases, leaving 14 bases between the germline ends. This CDR3 is 12 amino acids long.